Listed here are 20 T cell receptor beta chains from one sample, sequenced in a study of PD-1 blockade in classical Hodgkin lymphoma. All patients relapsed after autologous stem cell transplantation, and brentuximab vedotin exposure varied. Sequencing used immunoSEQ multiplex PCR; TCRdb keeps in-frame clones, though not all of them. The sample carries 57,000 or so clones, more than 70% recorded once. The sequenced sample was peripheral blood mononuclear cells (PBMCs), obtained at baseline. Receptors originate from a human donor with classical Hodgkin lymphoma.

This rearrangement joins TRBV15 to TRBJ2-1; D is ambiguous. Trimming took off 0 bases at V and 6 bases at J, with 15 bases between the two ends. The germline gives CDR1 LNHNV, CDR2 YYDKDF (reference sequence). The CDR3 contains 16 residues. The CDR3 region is CATSRDILTNFNEQFF. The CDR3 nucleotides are TGTGCCACCAGCAGAGATATACTGACGAATTTCAATGAGCAGTTCTTC.

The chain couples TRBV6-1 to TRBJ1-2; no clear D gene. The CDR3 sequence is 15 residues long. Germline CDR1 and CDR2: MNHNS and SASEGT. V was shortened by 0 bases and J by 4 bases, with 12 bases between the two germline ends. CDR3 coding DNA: TGTGCCAGCAGTGAAGCCGGGCAGGAGGGCTATGGCTACACCTTC. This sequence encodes CASSEAGQEGYGYTF.

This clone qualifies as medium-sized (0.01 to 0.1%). This CDR3 is CASSPPDRLYEQYF. The DNA of the CDR3 is TGTGCCAGCAGCCCACCGGACAGGCTCTACGAGCAGTACTTC. V gene TRBV11-2 combines with J gene TRBJ2-7; 7 nucleotides align to TRBD1. CDR1 and CDR2 (germline): SGHAT, FQNNGV. The CDR3 loop spans 14 amino acids. V trimming: 5 bases; J trimming: 3 bases; junction bases outside the gene matches: 7.

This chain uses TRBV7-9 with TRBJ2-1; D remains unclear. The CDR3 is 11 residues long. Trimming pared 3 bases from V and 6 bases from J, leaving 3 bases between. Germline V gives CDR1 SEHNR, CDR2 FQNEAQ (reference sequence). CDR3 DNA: TGTGCCAGCAGCTTTAGCAATGAGCAGTTCTTC. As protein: CASSFSNEQFF.

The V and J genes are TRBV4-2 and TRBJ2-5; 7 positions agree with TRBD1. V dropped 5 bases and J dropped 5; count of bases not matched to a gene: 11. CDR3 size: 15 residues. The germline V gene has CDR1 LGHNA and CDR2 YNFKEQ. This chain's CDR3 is CASSLGQLFLETQYF. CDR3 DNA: TGTGCCAGCAGCTTGGGACAGCTTTTCCTGGAGACCCAGTACTTC.

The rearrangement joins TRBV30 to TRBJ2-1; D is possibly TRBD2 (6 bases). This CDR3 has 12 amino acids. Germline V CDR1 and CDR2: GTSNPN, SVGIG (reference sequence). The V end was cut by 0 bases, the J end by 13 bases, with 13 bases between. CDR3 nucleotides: TGTGCCTGGAGTGTACGGGGAGGACCCCAGTTCTTC. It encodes CAWSVRGGPQFF. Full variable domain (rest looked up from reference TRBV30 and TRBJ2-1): SQTIHQWPATLVQPVGSPLSLECTVEGTSNPNLYWYRQAAGRGLQLLFYSVGIGQISSEVPQNLSASRPQDRQFILSSKKLLLSDSGFYLCAWSVRGGPQFFGPGTRLTVL.

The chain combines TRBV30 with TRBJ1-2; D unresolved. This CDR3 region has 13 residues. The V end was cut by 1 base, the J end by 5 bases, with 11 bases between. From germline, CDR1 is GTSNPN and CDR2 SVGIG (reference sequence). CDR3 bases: TGTGCCTGGAGTGAAGGCAGGTTATATGGCTACACCTTC. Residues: CAWSEGRLYGYTF.

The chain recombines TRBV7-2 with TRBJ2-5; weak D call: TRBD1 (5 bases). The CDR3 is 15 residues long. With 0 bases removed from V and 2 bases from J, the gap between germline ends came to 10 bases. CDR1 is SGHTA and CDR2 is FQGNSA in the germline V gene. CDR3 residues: CASSLALGPQETQYF. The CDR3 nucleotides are TGTGCCAGCAGCTTAGCGCTGGGGCCGCAAGAGACCCAGTACTTC.

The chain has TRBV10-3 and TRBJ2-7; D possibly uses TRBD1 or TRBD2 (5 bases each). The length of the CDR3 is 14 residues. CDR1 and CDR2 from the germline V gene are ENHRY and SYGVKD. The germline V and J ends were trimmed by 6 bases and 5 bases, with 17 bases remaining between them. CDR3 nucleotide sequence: TGTGCCATCAGGCCCCGGGGATCGGGGCACGAGCAGTACTTC. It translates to CAIRPRGSGHEQYF.

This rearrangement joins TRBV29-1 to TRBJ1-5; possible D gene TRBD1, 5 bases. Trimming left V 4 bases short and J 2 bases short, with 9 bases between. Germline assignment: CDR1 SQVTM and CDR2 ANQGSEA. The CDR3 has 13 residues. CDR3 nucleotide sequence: TGCAGCGTTGCCAGGGTAGGCAATCAGCCCCAGCATTTT. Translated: CSVARVGNQPQHF.

CDR3 amino acids: CASSKAGTGSYVVSGNTIYF. CDR3 nucleotide sequence: TGTGCCAGCAGCAAAGCCGGGACAGGGAGTTACGTGGTCTCTGGAAACACCATATATTTT. The chain is built from TRBV21-1 and TRBJ1-3; the table's TRBD1 call for D was not verified on the DNA. TRBV21-1 corresponds to a pseudogene. CDR3 length: 20 residues.

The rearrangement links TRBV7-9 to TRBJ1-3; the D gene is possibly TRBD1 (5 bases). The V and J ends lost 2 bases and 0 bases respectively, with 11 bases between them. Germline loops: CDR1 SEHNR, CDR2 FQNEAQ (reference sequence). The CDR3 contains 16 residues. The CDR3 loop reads CASSLTRGLSGNTIYF. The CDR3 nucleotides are TGTGCCAGCAGCTTAACGAGGGGCCTCTCTGGAAACACCATATATTTT.

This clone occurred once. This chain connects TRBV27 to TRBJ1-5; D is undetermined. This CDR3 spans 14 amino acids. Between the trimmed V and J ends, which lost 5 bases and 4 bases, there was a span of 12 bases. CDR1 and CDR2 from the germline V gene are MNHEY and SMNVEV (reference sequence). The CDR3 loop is CASSAVKQNQPQHF. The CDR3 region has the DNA TGTGCCAGCAGTGCGGTAAAACAGAATCAGCCCCAGCATTTT.

The CDR3 sequence: CASSWGDYEQYF. The CDR3, as DNA: TGTGCCAGTAGTTGGGGGGACTACGAGCAGTACTTC. This rearrangement joins TRBV19 to TRBJ2-7; TRBD2 is a possible D gene (6 bases). V was shortened by 5 bases and J by 3 bases, with 8 bases between the two germline ends. The germline CDR1 and CDR2 sequences are LNHDA and SQIVND (reference sequence). CDR3 size: 12 residues.

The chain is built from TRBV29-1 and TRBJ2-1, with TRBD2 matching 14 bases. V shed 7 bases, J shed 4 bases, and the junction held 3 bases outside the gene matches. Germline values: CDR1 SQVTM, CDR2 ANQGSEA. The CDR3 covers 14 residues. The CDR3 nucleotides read TGCAGCGCTAGGACTAGCGGGGGGTACAATGAGCAGTTCTTC. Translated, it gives CSARTSGGYNEQFF.

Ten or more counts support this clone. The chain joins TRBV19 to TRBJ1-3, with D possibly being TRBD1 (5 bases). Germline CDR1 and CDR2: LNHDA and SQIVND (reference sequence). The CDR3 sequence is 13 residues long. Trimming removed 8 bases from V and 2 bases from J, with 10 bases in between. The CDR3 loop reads CASATGPGNTIYF. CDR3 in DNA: TGTGCCAGTGCAACAGGCCCTGGAAACACCATATATTTT. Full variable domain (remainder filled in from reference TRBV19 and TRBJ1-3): DGGITQSPKYLFRKEGQNVTLSCEQNLNHDAMYWYRQDPGQGLRLIYYSQIVNDFQKGDIAEGYSVSREKKESFPLTVTSAQKNPTAFYLCASATGPGNTIYFGEGSWLTVV.

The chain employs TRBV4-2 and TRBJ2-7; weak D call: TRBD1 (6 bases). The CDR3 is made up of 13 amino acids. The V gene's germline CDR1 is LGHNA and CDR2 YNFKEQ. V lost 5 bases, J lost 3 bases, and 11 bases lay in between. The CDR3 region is CASSTRGGYEQYF. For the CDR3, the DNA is TGTGCCAGCAGCACTAGAGGGGGCTACGAGCAGTACTTC.

The CDR3, as DNA: TGTGCCAGCAGCTCGATCACCTACGAGCAGTACTTC. Translating it yields CASSSITYEQYF. The V and J genes are TRBV5-6 and TRBJ2-7; D is undetermined. Germline CDR1 SGHDT, CDR2 YYEEEE. The CDR3 length is 12 residues. V was shortened by 3 bases and J by 2 bases, with 6 bases between the two germline ends. The full variable domain, completed using reference TRBV5-6 and TRBJ2-7, is DAGVTQSPTHLIKTRGQQVTLRCSPKSGHDTVSWYQQALGQGPQFIFQYYEEEERQRGNFPDRFSGHQFPNYSSELNVNALLLGDSALYLCASSSITYEQYFGPGTRLTVT.

The CDR3 DNA sequence: TGTGCCAGCAGCTTGGCTAGCGAGACAGCGAACACCGGGGAGCTGTTTTTT. It is translated as CASSLASETANTGELFF. This chain joins TRBV5-5 and TRBJ2-2, with a possible D match to TRBD2 (6 bases). Between the trimmed V and J ends, which lost 0 bases and 0 bases, there was a span of 12 bases. The CDR3 length is 17 residues. Germline CDR1 reads SGHKS; CDR2 reads YYEKEE (reference sequence).

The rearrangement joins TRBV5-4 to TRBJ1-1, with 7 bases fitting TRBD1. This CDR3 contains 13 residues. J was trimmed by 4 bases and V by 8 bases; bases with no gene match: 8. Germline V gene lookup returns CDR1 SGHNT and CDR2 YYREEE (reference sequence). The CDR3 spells CASKPGTATEAFF. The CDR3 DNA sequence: TGTGCCAGTAAACCCGGGACAGCCACTGAAGCTTTCTTT.